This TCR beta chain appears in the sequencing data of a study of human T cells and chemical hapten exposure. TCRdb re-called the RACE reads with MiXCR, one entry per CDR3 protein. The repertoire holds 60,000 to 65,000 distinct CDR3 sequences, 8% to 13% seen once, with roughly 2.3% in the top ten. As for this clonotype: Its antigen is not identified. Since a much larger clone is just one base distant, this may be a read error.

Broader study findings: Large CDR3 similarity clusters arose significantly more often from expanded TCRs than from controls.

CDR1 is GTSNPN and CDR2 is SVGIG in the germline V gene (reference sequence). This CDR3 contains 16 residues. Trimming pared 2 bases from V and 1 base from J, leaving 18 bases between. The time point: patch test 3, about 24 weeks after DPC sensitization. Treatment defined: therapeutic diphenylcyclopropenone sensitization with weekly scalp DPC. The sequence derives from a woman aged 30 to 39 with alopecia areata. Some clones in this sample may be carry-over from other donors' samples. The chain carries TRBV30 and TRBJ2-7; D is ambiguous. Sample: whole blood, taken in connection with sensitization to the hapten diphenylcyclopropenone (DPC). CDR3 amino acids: CAWSILLNTPSYEQYF. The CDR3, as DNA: TGTGCCTGGAGTATACTACTCAATACGCCATCCTACGAGCAGTACTTC.